Presented here are 21 T cell receptor beta chains from one specimen sequenced in a study of identical twins. TCRdb ran MiXCR on the 5' RACE reads and lists one entry per CDR3 protein. The sample lists fewer than 650,000 distinct CDR3 sequences, 9.5% to 10% occurring once. The data were also submitted as part of a second study, on yellow fever vaccine responses in identical twins.

Sequencing used PBMCs. All receptors come from a woman aged 18-30 years in good health.

This clonotype was counted only a few times. The V and J genes are TRBV29-1 and TRBJ2-5; 7 bases are a match to TRBD1. The CDR3 runs 13 residues. Germline CDR1 reads SQVTM; CDR2 reads ANQGSEA. V trimming: 3 bases; J trimming: 4 bases; junction bases outside the gene matches: 5. CDR3 nucleotide sequence: TGCAGCGTTGATACAGGGGTGGGAGAGACCCAGTACTTC. Its translation: CSVDTGVGETQYF.

The gene calls are TRBV5-1 and TRBJ1-1; 9 positions match TRBD1. The J segment lost 4 bases and the V segment lost 4 bases, leaving 5 bases of the junction unmatched. This CDR3 region has 14 residues. Germline loops: CDR1 SGHRS, CDR2 YFSETQ. The CDR3 DNA sequence: TGCGCCAGCAGCGGGGGGACAGGGAGCACTGAAGCTTTCTTT. Its protein is CASSGGTGSTEAFF.

This clonotype appeared many times. This sequence joins TRBV5-1 and TRBJ2-1; 11 nucleotides agree with TRBD2. CDR1 SGHRS and CDR2 YFSETQ come from the germline V gene. The CDR3 is 14 residues long. With V trimmed by 4 bases and J by 6 bases, 3 bases remained unmatched. The CDR3 nucleotides are TGCGCCAGCAGCGGAGGACTAGCGGGCAATGAGCAGTTCTTC. Translating it yields CASSGGLAGNEQFF.

V gene TRBV29-1 combines with J gene TRBJ2-1; TRBD1 aligns across 7 bases. This CDR3 has 15 amino acids. The junction had 4 bases not matched to a gene; V was cut back by 1 base and J by 1 base. Germline V gene sequence: CDR1 SQVTM, CDR2 ANQGSEA. CDR3 loop: CSVEGETGSYNEQFF. The CDR3 region has the DNA TGCAGCGTTGAAGGAGAGACAGGGTCCTACAATGAGCAGTTCTTC.

This clonotype has ten or more counts. V and J are TRBV18 and TRBJ2-5, with 10 bases lining up with TRBD2. After removal of 10 bases from V and 3 bases from J, the junction contained 5 bases not matched to a gene. CDR3 size: 13 residues. CDR1 KGHSH and CDR2 LQKENI come from the germline V gene. CDR3 sequence: CATSGLAEETQYF. CDR3 sequence (DNA): TGTGCCACCAGCGGACTAGCGGAAGAGACCCAGTACTTC.

This clonotype has just a few counts. The chain has TRBV6-5 and TRBJ2-1, with 10 bases fitting TRBD2. The length of the CDR3 is 17 residues. With 0 bases clipped from V and 4 bases from J, the junction kept 6 bases outside the gene matches. Germline lookup yields CDR1 MNHEY and CDR2 SVGAGI. The CDR3 nucleotides are TGTGCCAGCAGTTACTCGAATCTAGCGGGGGTTTACAATGAGCAGTTCTTC. Protein sequence: CASSYSNLAGVYNEQFF.

The J gene is TRBJ2-5, the V gene TRBV7-9; TRBD2 is a possible D gene (6 bases). The germline V gene encodes CDR1 SEHNR and CDR2 FQNEAQ (reference sequence). This CDR3 spans 14 amino acids. V lost 5 bases, J lost 0 bases, and 10 bases lay in between. CDR3 in amino acids: CASSPGEYQETQYF. For the CDR3, the DNA is TGTGCCAGCAGCCCGGGGGAGTACCAAGAGACCCAGTACTTC.

The chain couples TRBV7-2 to TRBJ2-1; 7 nucleotides align to TRBD2. This CDR3 contains 15 residues. The germline V gene has CDR1 SGHTA and CDR2 FQGNSA. V was pared by 3 bases and J by 7 bases, with 9 bases of the junction left unmatched. CDR3 residues: CASSFGGNPENEQFF. CDR3 coding DNA: TGTGCCAGCAGCTTCGGGGGGAACCCTGAGAATGAGCAGTTCTTC. Full variable domain (missing parts from reference TRBV7-2 and TRBJ2-1): GAGVSQSPSNKVTEKGKDVELRCDPISGHTALYWYRQSLGQGLEFLIYFQGNSAPDKSGLPSDRFSAERTGGSVSTLTIQRTQQEDSAVYLCASSFGGNPENEQFFGPGTRLTVL.

On this clonotype itself: One junction end does not reproduce the germline sequence, and a read error may be involved. This chain uses TRBV12-3 or TRBV12-4 with TRBJ2-1; 11 bases fit TRBD2. CDR3 length: 15 residues. The CDR3 DNA is TGTGCCAGCAGTACGCTAGCGGGGGGAATCAATGAGCAGTTCTTT. Translating gives CASSTLAGGINEQFF.

This clonotype was found many times. Here the CDR3 DNA reads TGCGCCAGCAGCACCGGGGCTAGCGCCAACGTCCTGACTTTC. The encoded protein is CASSTGASANVLTF. This chain uses TRBV5-1 with TRBJ2-6; D is possibly TRBD1 or TRBD2 (5 bases each). Trimming shortened V by 4 bases and J by 7 bases, and 12 bases separated the two germline ends. This CDR3 is 14 amino acids long. CDR1 and CDR2 from the germline V gene are SGHRS and YFSETQ.

This clonotype was recorded at least ten times. This chain connects TRBV7-9 to TRBJ2-3; tentative D call: TRBD1 (5 bases). This CDR3 contains 13 residues. V was trimmed by 5 bases and J by 5 bases, leaving 11 bases between them. In germline, CDR1 is SEHNR, CDR2 FQNEAQ (reference sequence). Here the CDR3 DNA reads TGTGCCAGCAGCAATCGACAGTTAGATACGCAGTATTTT. It yields the protein CASSNRQLDTQYF.

This clonotype occurred a few times. V gene TRBV5-1 combines with J gene TRBJ2-7, with 7 bases lining up with TRBD1. Germline V gene sequence: CDR1 SGHRS, CDR2 YFSETQ. Unmatched junction bases numbered 9, after V lost 0 bases and J lost 3 bases. The CDR3 has 16 amino acids. The CDR3 region is CASSLARQGSDYEQYF. CDR3 coding DNA: TGCGCCAGCAGCTTGGCCAGACAGGGTTCGGACTACGAGCAGTACTTC.

Only a few counts were recorded for this clonotype. The DNA for the CDR3 is TGTGCCAGCAGTTACTCGAACCACGGGGGCGCGTACGAGCAGTACTTC. Its protein product is CASSYSNHGGAYEQYF. The rearrangement links TRBV6-5 to TRBJ2-7; D possibly uses TRBD1 or TRBD2 (6 bases each). The V gene's germline CDR1 is MNHEY and CDR2 SVGAGI. The CDR3 extends over 16 amino acids. The V gene lost 0 bases and the J gene lost 4 bases, with 16 bases spanning the gap.

This rearrangement joins TRBV7-8 to TRBJ2-7; no definite D call. V was shortened by 7 bases and J by 1 base, with 14 bases between the two germline ends. Looked up from germline, CDR1 is SGHVS and CDR2 is FQNEAQ. The CDR3 runs to 14 residues. CDR3 amino acids: CASIRTPGSYEQYF. In DNA, the CDR3 is TGTGCCAGCATTCGAACGCCGGGTTCCTACGAGCAGTACTTC.

A few counts support this clonotype. The chain joins TRBV14 to TRBJ2-7; 9 bases fit TRBD1. V shed 5 bases, J shed 5 bases, and the junction held 7 bases outside the gene matches. The CDR3 is made up of 14 amino acids. Germline V lookup: CDR1 SGHDN, CDR2 FVKESK. CDR3 protein: CASSLDRGIHEQYF. CDR3 DNA: TGTGCCAGCAGCTTGGACAGGGGAATCCACGAGCAGTACTTC.

This clonotype has ten or more counts. The V call is TRBV12-3 or TRBV12-4, the J call TRBJ2-1, with 10 positions matching TRBD2. Trimming removed 6 bases from V and 5 bases from J; junction bases left unmatched: 4. This CDR3 has 14 amino acids. The CDR3 loop is CASSLAGENNEQFF. Written as DNA, the CDR3 is TGTGCCAGCAGCCTAGCGGGGGAAAACAATGAGCAGTTCTTC.

This clonotype has ten or more counts. The genes are TRBV15 and TRBJ1-2; tentative D call: TRBD1 (5 bases). The V end lost 1 base, the J end lost 1 base, and 19 bases lay between the germline ends. Germline values: CDR1 LNHNV, CDR2 YYDKDF (reference sequence). This CDR3 is built from 18 residues. CDR3 in amino acids: CATSRAGRDARRNYGYTF. As DNA, the CDR3 is TGTGCCACCAGCAGAGCTGGTAGGGACGCAAGGCGTAACTATGGCTACACCTTC. Full variable domain (remainder filled in from reference TRBV15 and TRBJ1-2): DAMVIQNPRYQVTQFGKPVTLSCSQTLNHNVMYWYQQKSSQAPKLLFHYYDKDFNNEADTPDNFQSRRPNTSFCFLDIRSPGLGDTAMYLCATSRAGRDARRNYGYTFGSGTRLTVV.

V and J are TRBV11-2 and TRBJ2-7; TRBD2 matches 10 bases. Per the germline V gene, CDR1 is SGHAT and CDR2 is FQNNGV. The ends lost 1 base at V and 0 bases at J; junction bases unmatched: 9. The CDR3 is 18 amino acids. The CDR3 loop is CASSLVASGGYSSYEQYF. CDR3 bases: TGTGCCAGCAGCTTAGTAGCTAGCGGGGGCTACAGCTCCTACGAGCAGTACTTC.

This clonotype was observed at least ten times. The V and J genes are TRBV20-1 and TRBJ2-2; 7 bases match TRBD1. Germline lookup yields CDR1 DFQATT and CDR2 SNEGSKA (reference sequence). Losses at the gene ends were 5 bases for V and 5 bases for J; bases not matched to a gene: 5. The CDR3 runs to 13 residues. DNA for the CDR3: TGCAGTGCTTCAGGGGGTAGGACCGGGGAGCTGTTTTTT. Translated, it gives CSASGGRTGELFF.

For this clonotype: A read error may explain this, as a much larger clone is one base away. This chain uses TRBV25-1 with TRBJ2-7; D is possibly TRBD1 (5 bases). The germline V gene encodes CDR1 MGHDK and CDR2 SYGVNS. The CDR3 is made up of 14 amino acids. The CDR3 here is CACSEREQAYEQYF. CDR3 DNA sequence: TGTGCCTGCAGTGAACGTGAACAGGCCTACGAGCAGTACTTC.

This chain connects TRBV7-3 to TRBJ1-1, with D maybe TRBD1 (6 bases). The V gene's germline CDR1 is SGHTA and CDR2 FQGTGA. The CDR3 has 15 residues. The V and J ends lost 6 bases and 0 bases respectively, with 14 bases between them. The CDR3 nucleotides are TGTGCCAGCAGTCGGAAGGACAGCCTGAACACTGAAGCTTTCTTT. Its protein is CASSRKDSLNTEAFF.